This T cell receptor beta chain stems from a study of esophageal squamous cell carcinoma under preoperative chemotherapy. Whole-study findings and limits: Paclitaxel-nedaplatin therapy caused immediate, substantial clonotype frequency changes.

MiXCR, run by TCRdb on the PCR reads, gives a single entry per CDR3 protein. The top ten clones hold about 12% of a sample with just over 30,000 distinct CDR3 sequences, roughly 50% of them seen once. Time point specified: before preoperative PTX-NDP chemotherapy. The CDR3 runs 13 residues. CDR1 and CDR2 (germline): MNHEY, SVGAGI. A remark on this clonotype: Its specificity is not known. Likely a read error: the CDR3 ends without its conserved phenylalanine or tryptophan.

This sequence joins TRBV6-5 and TRBJ2-5; no definite D call. The end of the DNA fits TRBJ2-1 better, so the J call may be wrong. Sample collection occurred from a patient given preoperative chemotherapy. This clonotype originated in a human donor with esophageal squamous cell carcinoma. The donor label of this sample is uncertain. The CDR3 here is CASSYGSQETQFS. The CDR3 coding sequence is TGTGCCAGCAGTTACGGCAGCCAAGAGACCCAGTTCTCG.